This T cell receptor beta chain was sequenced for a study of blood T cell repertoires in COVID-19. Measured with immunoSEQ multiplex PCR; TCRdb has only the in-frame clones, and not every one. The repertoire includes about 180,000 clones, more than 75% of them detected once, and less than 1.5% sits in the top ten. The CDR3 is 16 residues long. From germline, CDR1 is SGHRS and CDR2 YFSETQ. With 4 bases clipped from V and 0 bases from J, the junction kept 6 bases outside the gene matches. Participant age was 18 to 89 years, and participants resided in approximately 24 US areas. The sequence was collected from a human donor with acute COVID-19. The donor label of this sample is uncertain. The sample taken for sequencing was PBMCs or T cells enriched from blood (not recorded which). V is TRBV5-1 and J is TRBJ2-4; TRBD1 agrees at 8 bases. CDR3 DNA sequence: TGCGCCAGCAGCATCCGGGACAGGAAAGCCAAAAACATTCAGTACTTC. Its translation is CASSIRDRKAKNIQYF.